The clone carrying this T cell receptor (beta chain) was observed a single time. These data originate in a study of shared clonotypes between healthy human individuals. Every donor, a Caucasian adult, lived in Nashville, Tennessee. Germline assignment: CDR1 SNHLY and CDR2 FYNNEI. Trimming at V came to 5 bases and at J to 4 bases, leaving 6 bases not matched to a gene. The CDR3 totals 14 residues. Data came from immunoSEQ multiplex PCR; TCRdb stores just in-frame clones and leaves some out. The profile covers approximately 2.5 million clones, with approximately 90% appearing a single time and 0.11% to 0.15% taken by the ten largest.

The specimen sequenced was naive CD4+ T cells sorted from blood. The subset: CD45RA+ positively selected. The chain carries TRBV2 and TRBJ1-1; 8 positions agree with TRBD1. This receptor was identified in a man between 18 and 35 years old in good health. In nucleotides, the CDR3 is TGTGCCAGCAGTCTGACAGGGGAGTCCACTGAAGCTTTCTTT. It codes for CASSLTGESTEAFF.